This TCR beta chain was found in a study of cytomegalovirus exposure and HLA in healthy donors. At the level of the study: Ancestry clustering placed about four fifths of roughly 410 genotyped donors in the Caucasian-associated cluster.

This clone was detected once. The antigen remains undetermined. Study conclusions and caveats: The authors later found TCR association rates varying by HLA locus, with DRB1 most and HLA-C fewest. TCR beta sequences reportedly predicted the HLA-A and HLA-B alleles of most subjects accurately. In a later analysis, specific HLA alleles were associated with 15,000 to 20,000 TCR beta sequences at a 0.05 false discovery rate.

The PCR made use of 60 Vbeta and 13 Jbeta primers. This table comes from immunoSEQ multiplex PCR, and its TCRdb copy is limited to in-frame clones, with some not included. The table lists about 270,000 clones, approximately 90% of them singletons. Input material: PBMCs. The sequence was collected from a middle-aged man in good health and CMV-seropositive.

This CDR3 reads CASSRRRGQGLPGELFF. DNA of the CDR3: TGTGCCAGCAGCCGTAGAAGGGGACAGGGATTACCCGGGGAGCTGTTTTTT. This chain connects TRBV14 to TRBJ2-2, with 9 nucleotides matching TRBD1. The CDR3 runs to 17 residues. J lost 6 bases, V lost 4 bases, and 12 bases had no gene match. The germline CDR1 and CDR2 sequences are SGHDN and FVKESK.